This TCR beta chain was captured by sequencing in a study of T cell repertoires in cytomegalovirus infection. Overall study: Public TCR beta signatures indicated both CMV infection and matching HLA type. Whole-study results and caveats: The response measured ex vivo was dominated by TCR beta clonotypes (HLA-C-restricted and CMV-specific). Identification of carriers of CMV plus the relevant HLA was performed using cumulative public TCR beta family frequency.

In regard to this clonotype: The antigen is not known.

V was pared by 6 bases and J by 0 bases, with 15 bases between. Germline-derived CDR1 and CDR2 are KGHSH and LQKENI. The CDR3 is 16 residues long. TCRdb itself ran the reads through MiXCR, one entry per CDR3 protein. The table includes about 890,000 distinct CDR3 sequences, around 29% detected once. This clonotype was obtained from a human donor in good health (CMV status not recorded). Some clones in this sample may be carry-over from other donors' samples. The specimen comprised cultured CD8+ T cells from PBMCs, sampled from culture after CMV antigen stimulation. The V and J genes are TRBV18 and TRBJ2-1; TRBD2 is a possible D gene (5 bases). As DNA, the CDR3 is TGTGCCAGCTCCCCTCTCCCGGGAACCTCCTACAATGAGCAGTTCTTC. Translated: CASSPLPGTSYNEQFF.